The clone carrying this T cell receptor beta chain occurred many times. Its specificity is not known. The 5'RACE template-switching step produced TCR cDNA and added a universal primer site and UMIs. Each CDR3 protein gets one entry after TCRdb re-called the 5' RACE reads with MiXCR. The table lists about 340,000 distinct CDR3 sequences, roughly 4% of them singletons, with approximately 24% in the top ten. This entry comes from a study of T cells after yellow fever vaccination. Points from the study as a whole: The appearance of a small share of clonotypes in both CD4 and CD8 compartments was observed. Once the booster was given, most primary-vaccination clones reappeared, at 95% to 97% for CD4 and around 90% for CD8. The secondary response was weaker but peaked faster, day 5 versus 15.

Sample: PBMCs, taken 5 days after the yellow fever booster vaccination. This TCR was recovered from a man aged 18 to 29 who received the YFV17D yellow fever vaccine.

The CDR3 reads CASRGHPYSNQPQHF. As DNA, the CDR3 is TGTGCCAGCAGAGGACACCCATATAGCAATCAGCCCCAGCATTTT. The rearrangement links TRBV28 to TRBJ1-5; the D gene is possibly TRBD1 (5 bases). Germline assignment: CDR1 MDHEN and CDR2 SYDVKM. Trimming removed 6 bases from V and 0 bases from J, with 12 bases in between. This CDR3 spans 15 amino acids. The complete variable domain, with remaining parts taken from reference TRBV28 and TRBJ1-5, reads DVKVTQSSRYLVKRTGEKVFLECVQDMDHENMFWYRQDPGLGLRLIYFSYDVKMKEKGDIPEGYSVSREKKERFSLILESASTNQTSMYLCASRGHPYSNQPQHFGDGTRLSIL.